This T cell receptor beta chain emerged from a study of T-cell memory formation after mild COVID-19. From the 5' RACE reads, TCRdb called clonotypes with MiXCR, one entry per CDR3 protein. The data hold 200,000 to 250,000 distinct CDR3 sequences, with 27% observed a single time. A word on this clonotype: Its target is not known.

Trimming took 8 bases from V and 7 from J, leaving 18 bases between them. Germline V gene lookup returns CDR1 MNHEY and CDR2 SMNVEV (reference sequence). CDR3 length equals 13 residues. General observations from the study: Among clones peaking at day 37 in the second wave, SARS-CoV-2 specificity remained unconfirmed.

The sequence derives from an adult woman who had mild COVID-19 (a few samples of this study predate the infection). Cell type and time point are not known. Sequencing input: PBMCs or a T cell subset sorted from them (not recorded which). This chain joins TRBV27 and TRBJ2-7; D is possibly TRBD2 (6 bases). The chain's CDR3 is CASGGTRTGEQYF. The CDR3 DNA follows: TGTGCCAGCGGGGGGACCCGAACGGGGGAGCAGTACTTC.